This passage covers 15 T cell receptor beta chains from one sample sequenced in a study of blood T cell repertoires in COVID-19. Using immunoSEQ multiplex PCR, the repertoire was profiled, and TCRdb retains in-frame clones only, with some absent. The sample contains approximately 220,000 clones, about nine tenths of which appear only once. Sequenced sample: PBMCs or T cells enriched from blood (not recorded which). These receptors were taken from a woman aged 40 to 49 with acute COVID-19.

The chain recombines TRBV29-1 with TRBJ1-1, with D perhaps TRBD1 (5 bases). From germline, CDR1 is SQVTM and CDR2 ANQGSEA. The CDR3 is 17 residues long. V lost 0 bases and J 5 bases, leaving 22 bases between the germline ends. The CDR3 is CSVEDRSVHDYRTEAFF. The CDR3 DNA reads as TGCAGCGTTGAAGATAGAAGTGTCCACGATTACAGGACTGAAGCTTTCTTT.

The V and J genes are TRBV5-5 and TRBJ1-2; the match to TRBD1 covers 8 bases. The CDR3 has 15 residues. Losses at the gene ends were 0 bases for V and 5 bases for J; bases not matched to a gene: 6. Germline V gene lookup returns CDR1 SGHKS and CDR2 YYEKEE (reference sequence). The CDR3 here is CASSLALGQEYGYTF. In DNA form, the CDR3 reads TGTGCCAGCAGCTTGGCCTTGGGACAGGAATATGGCTACACCTTC.

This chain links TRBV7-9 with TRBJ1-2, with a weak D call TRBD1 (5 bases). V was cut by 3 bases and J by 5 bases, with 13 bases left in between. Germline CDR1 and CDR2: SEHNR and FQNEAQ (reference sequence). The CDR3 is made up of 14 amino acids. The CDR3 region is CASSLGGDGYGYTF. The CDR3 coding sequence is TGTGCCAGCAGCTTGGGGGGTGACGGGTATGGCTACACCTTC.

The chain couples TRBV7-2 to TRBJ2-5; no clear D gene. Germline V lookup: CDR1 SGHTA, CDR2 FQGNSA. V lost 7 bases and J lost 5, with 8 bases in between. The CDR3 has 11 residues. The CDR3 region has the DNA TGTGCCAGCACCGCTCAGGAGACCCAGTACTTC. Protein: CASTAQETQYF. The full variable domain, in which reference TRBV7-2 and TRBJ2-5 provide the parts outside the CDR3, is GAGVSQSPSNKVTEKGKDVELRCDPISGHTALYWYRQSLGQGLEFLIYFQGNSAPDKSGLPSDRFSAERTGGSVSTLTIQRTQQEDSAVYLCASTAQETQYFGPGTRLLVL.

The CDR3 is CASSESGRNTEAFF. The CDR3 DNA follows: TGCGCCAGCAGTGAGTCGGGCAGGAACACTGAAGCTTTCTTT. This sequence joins TRBV10-2 and TRBJ1-1; D is ambiguous. The germline CDR1 and CDR2 sequences are WSHSY and SAAADI. Trimming took off 0 bases at V and 1 base at J, with 6 bases between the two ends. The CDR3 contains 14 residues.

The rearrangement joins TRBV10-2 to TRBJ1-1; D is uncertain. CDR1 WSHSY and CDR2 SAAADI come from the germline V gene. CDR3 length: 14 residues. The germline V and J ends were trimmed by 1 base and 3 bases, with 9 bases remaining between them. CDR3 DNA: TGCGCCAGCAGTGAGTTTCCCGTTGACACTGAAGCTTTCTTT. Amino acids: CASSEFPVDTEAFF.

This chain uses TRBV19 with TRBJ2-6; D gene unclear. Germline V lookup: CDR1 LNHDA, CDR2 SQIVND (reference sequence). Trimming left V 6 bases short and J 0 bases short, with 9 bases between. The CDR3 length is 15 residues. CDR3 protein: CASRKTASGANVLTF. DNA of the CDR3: TGTGCCAGTAGGAAAACAGCCTCTGGGGCCAACGTCCTGACTTTC. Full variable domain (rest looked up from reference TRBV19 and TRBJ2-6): DGGITQSPKYLFRKEGQNVTLSCEQNLNHDAMYWYRQDPGQGLRLIYYSQIVNDFQKGDIAEGYSVSREKKESFPLTVTSAQKNPTAFYLCASRKTASGANVLTFGAGSRLTVL.

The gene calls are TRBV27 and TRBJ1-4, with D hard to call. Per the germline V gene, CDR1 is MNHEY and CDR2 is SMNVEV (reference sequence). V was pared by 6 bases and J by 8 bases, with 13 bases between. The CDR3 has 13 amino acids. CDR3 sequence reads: CASSTRESEKLFF. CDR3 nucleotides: TGTGCCAGCAGCACTAGGGAGTCCGAAAAACTGTTTTTT.

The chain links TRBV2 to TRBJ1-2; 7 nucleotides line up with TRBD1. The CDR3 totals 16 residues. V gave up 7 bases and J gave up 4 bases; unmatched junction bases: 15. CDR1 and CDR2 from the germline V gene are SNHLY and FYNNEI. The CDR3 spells CASKFRGEIEGYGYTF. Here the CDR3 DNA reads TGTGCCAGCAAGTTCAGGGGGGAGATTGAAGGCTATGGCTACACCTTC.

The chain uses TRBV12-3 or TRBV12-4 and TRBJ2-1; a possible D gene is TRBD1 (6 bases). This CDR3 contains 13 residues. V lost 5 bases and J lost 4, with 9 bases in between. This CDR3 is CASSPDSYNEQFF. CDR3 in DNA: TGTGCCAGCAGTCCGGACAGTTACAATGAGCAGTTCTTC.

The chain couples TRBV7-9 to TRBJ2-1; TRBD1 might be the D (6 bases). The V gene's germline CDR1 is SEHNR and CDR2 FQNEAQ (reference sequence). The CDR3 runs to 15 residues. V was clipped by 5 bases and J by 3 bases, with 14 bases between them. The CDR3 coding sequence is TGTGCCAGCAGCACCGGACCGGACAGCTACAATGAGCAGTTCTTC. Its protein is CASSTGPDSYNEQFF. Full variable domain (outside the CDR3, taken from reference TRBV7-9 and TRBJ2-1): DTGVSQNPRHKITKRGQNVTFRCDPISEHNRLYWYRQTLGQGPEFLTYFQNEAQLEKSRLLSDRFSAERPKGSFSTLEIQRTEQGDSAMYLCASSTGPDSYNEQFFGPGTRLTVL.

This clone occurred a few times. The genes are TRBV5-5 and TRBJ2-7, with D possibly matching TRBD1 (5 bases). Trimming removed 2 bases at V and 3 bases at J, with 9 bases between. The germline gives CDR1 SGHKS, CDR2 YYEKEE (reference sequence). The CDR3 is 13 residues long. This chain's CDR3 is CASSFQGNYEQYF. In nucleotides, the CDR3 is TGTGCCAGCAGCTTCCAGGGAAACTACGAGCAGTACTTC.

In DNA form, the CDR3 reads TGCGCCAGCACCTCGCAGGGGGGACTGAACACTGAAGCTTTCTTT. This codes for CASTSQGGLNTEAFF. The V gene is TRBV5-1, the J gene TRBJ1-1; 7 positions match TRBD1. J gave up 0 bases and V 6 bases, and 8 bases lay outside the gene matches. Per the germline V gene, CDR1 is SGHRS and CDR2 is YFSETQ. CDR3 length: 15 amino acids.

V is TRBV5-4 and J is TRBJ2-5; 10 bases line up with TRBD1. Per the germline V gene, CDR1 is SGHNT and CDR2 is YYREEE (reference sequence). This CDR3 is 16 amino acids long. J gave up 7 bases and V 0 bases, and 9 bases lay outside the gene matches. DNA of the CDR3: TGTGCCAGCAGCTTGGGTGTTGGGACAGGGGTGTCGACCCAGTACTTC. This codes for CASSLGVGTGVSTQYF. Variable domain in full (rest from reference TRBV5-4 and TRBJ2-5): ETGVTQSPTHLIKTRGQQVTLRCSSQSGHNTVSWYQQALGQGPQFIFQYYREEENGRGNFPPRFSGLQFPNYSSELNVNALELDDSALYLCASSLGVGTGVSTQYFGPGTRLLVL.

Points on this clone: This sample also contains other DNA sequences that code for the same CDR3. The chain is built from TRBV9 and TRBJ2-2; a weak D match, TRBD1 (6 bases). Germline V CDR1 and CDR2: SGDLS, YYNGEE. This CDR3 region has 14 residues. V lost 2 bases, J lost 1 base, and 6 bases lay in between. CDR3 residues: CASSVTGNTGELFF. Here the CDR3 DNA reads TGTGCCAGCAGCGTGACAGGGAACACCGGGGAGCTGTTTTTT.